This T cell receptor (beta chain) was sequenced in a study of blood T cell repertoires in COVID-19. Whole-study context: Samples taken during acute and convalescent COVID-19 were collected in the United States, Italy and Spain. Sources were T cells, B-cell-depleted T cells, or PBMCs; the material itself was cDNA or gDNA.

Under the authors' procedure: Reference gene primer amplification yielded estimated nucleated cell counts. Generated by immunoSEQ multiplex PCR, the TCRdb table keeps only in-frame clones and is missing some. V and J calls and clone size come straight from that table; D and trimming were deduced from the DNA. Of around 230,000 clones listed, approximately 78% are singletons. The CDR3 spans 14 residues. J lost 5 bases, V lost 2 bases, and 3 bases had no gene match. The germline gives CDR1 SNHLY, CDR2 FYNNEI. This sequence was found in a woman in her fifties or sixties with active or convalescent COVID-19. The V gene is TRBV2, the J gene TRBJ1-2; TRBD1 aligns across 9 bases. The sample was peripheral blood. The CDR3 is CASSELGQGYGYTF. The CDR3 nucleotides read TGTGCCAGCAGTGAACTGGGACAGGGTTATGGCTACACCTTC.